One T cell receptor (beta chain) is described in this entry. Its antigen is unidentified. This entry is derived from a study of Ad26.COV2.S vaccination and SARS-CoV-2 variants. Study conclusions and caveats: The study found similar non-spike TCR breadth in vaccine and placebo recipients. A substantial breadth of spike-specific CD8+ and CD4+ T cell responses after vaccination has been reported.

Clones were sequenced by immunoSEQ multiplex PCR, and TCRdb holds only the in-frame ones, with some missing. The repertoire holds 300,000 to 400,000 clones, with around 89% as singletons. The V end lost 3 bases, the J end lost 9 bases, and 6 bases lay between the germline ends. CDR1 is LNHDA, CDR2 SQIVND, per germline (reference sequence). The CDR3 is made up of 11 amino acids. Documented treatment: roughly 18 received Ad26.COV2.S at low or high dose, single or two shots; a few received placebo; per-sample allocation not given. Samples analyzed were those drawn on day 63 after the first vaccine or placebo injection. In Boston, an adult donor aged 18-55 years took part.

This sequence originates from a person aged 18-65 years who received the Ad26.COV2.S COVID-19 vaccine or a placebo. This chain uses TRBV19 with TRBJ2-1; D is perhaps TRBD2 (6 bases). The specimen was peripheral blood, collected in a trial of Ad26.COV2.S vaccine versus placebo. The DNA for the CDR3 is TGTGCCAGTAGTATGGGGGGTGAGCAGTTCTTC. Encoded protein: CASSMGGEQFF.